What follows describes a single T cell receptor (beta chain). Its specificity is unknown. The data are from a study of beta chain features in type 1 diabetes. Notes on the study in general: Researchers report that Type 1 diabetes patients had moderately but significantly shorter TCRB CDR3s across all four CD4+ subsets. Equally in patients and controls, PCR might preferentially amplify shorter templates.

The CDR3 is 14 amino acids. Per the germline V gene, CDR1 is SNHLY and CDR2 is FYNNEI. Trimming at V came to 6 bases and at J to 3 bases, leaving 2 bases not matched to a gene. Expressed TCRB transcripts were sequenced because the entire RNA isolate underwent reverse transcription. Only in-frame clones appear in the TCRdb table, and some are missing; sequencing was by immunoSEQ multiplex PCR. This table holds 400,000 or so clones, 10% to 15% found once. Purity of each sorted population was above 95%. The rearrangement uses TRBV2 and TRBJ2-7, with 13 nucleotides matching TRBD2. The source material was naive CD4+ T cells from blood. This TCR was recovered from a woman under 30 with type 1 diabetes. As DNA, the CDR3 is TGTGCCAGCAGGGGACTAGCGGGGTTCTACGAGCAGTACTTC. Translating it yields CASRGLAGFYEQYF.